Listed below are T cell receptor beta chains from one sample, sequenced in a study of blood T cell repertoires in COVID-19. This table comes from immunoSEQ multiplex PCR, and its TCRdb copy is limited to in-frame clones, with some not included. The profile covers 300,000 or so clones, with approximately 90% appearing a single time and over 3.5% taken by the ten largest. Sequencing was done on a sample of peripheral blood. The source of these receptors is a woman in her thirties or forties with acute or convalescent COVID-19. Both conserved end residues are part of each CDR3. A D gene is named only where the DNA matches it firmly. For some rows the clone size is stated as once, few or many, or as a class when expanded; others skip it.

V gene,clone size,J gene,D gene,CDR3 protein,CDR3 DNA
TRBV19,NA,TRBJ1-2,NA,CAGSDRLYGYTF,TGTGCCGGAAGCGACAGGCTCTATGGCTACACCTTC
TRBV18,NA,TRBJ1-5,NA,CASSPDSTGGQPQHF,TGTGCCAGCTCCCCGGACAGTACGGGAGGCCAGCCCCAGCATTTT
TRBV3-1/TRBV3-2,NA,TRBJ2-1,TRBD1,CASSQLLPGQIGNEQFF,TGTGCCAGCAGCCAGCTCCTTCCGGGACAGATAGGAAATGAGCAGTTCTTC
TRBV19,NA,TRBJ1-1,NA,CASSIAGVHTEAFF,TGTGCCAGTAGTATAGCGGGGGTGCACACTGAAGCTTTCTTT
TRBV19,NA,TRBJ1-1,NA,CASKGVLRSLNTEAFF,TGTGCCAGTAAGGGGGTCCTCCGATCCTTGAACACTGAAGCTTTCTTT
TRBV9,NA,TRBJ2-2,NA,CASSVGGAGELFF,TGTGCCAGCAGCGTAGGGGGAGCCGGGGAGCTGTTTTTT
TRBV7-9,NA,TRBJ1-2,NA,CASSLVGVGYGYTF,TGTGCCAGCAGCTTAGTAGGGGTTGGCTATGGCTACACCTTC
TRBV19,NA,TRBJ1-1,NA,CASTDGGVGAEAFF,TGTGCCAGTACCGACGGGGGAGTTGGCGCTGAAGCTTTCTTT
TRBV30,NA,TRBJ2-4,TRBD2,CAWIEGGLAGGLRNIQYF,TGTGCCTGGATTGAGGGCGGACTAGCGGGGGGGCTGAGAAACATTCAGTACTTC
TRBV5-1,once,TRBJ1-1,TRBD1,CASSLWTGGTEAFF,TGCGCCAGCAGCCTTTGGACAGGGGGCACTGAAGCTTTCTTT
TRBV5-1,NA,TRBJ1-3,NA,CASSLELGSGNTIYF,TGCGCCAGCAGCTTGGAACTCGGCTCTGGAAACACCATATATTTT
TRBV24-1,NA,TRBJ2-5,TRBD1,CATSDQGQGMETQYF,TGTGCCACCAGTGACCAGGGACAGGGTATGGAGACCCAGTACTTC
TRBV18,NA,TRBJ2-3,NA,CASSPQQGTDTQYF,TGTGCCAGCTCACCACAGCAGGGGACAGATACGCAGTATTTT
TRBV5-6,few,TRBJ1-1,NA,CASSLALRVRNTEAFF,TGTGCCAGCAGCTTGGCGCTCCGGGTGAGGAACACTGAAGCTTTCTTT
TRBV7-9,NA,TRBJ1-2,NA,CASSLTLSEYGYTF,TGTGCCAGCAGCTTAACCCTTTCGGAGTATGGCTACACCTTC